This T cell receptor (beta chain) comes out of a study of PD-1 blockade in classical Hodgkin lymphoma. Time point denoted: newly diagnosed, previously untreated cHL patient sample. Starting with thawed PBMCs, CD4+ T cells were purified by magnetic negative selection. Peripheral samples used as comparators were newly diagnosed, untreated classical Hodgkin lymphoma PBMCs. The repertoire was sequenced with immunoSEQ multiplex PCR; TCRdb's copy has only in-frame clones and lacks some. The data hold roughly 3,400 clones, with 65% to 85% observed a single time. The source material was CD4+ T cells from blood. The source of this sequence is a human donor with classical Hodgkin lymphoma.

The CDR3 DNA reads TGCGCCAGCAGTTCGTTGGACAGGGCCACCGGGCAGTACTTC. Translated: CASSSLDRATGQYF. The chain joins TRBV5-1 to TRBJ2-7; TRBD1 aligns across 8 bases. This CDR3 is 14 amino acids long. Germline-derived CDR1 and CDR2 are SGHRS and YFSETQ. V lost 5 bases and J lost 9; bases outside the gene matches: 13.